These 22 T cell receptor beta chains share one sample of origin, sequenced in a study of cytomegalovirus exposure and HLA in healthy donors. PCR primers comprised 60 Vbeta and 13 Jbeta primers. This table comes from immunoSEQ multiplex PCR, and its TCRdb copy is limited to in-frame clones, with some not included. This table has about 140,000 clones, roughly 80% appearing once. The sequencing input was PBMCs. The receptor set was obtained from a middle-aged woman in good health and CMV-seronegative.

In its sample, this clone was seen a few times. The chain joins TRBV6-5 to TRBJ2-7; TRBD1 matches at 8 bases. CDR3 length: 13 amino acids. Germline loops: CDR1 MNHEY, CDR2 SVGAGI. Trimming took 10 bases from V and 5 from J; bases not matched to a gene: 10. CDR3 sequence (DNA): TGTGCCACCCGGACAGGGAACGACGACGAGCAGTACTTC. This translates into CATRTGNDDEQYF.

The chain uses TRBV7-9 and TRBJ2-7; perhaps TRBD1 as D (5 bases). This CDR3 region has 14 residues. The germline V and J ends were trimmed by 5 bases and 2 bases, with 13 bases remaining between them. CDR1 and CDR2 (germline): SEHNR, FQNEAQ (reference sequence). CDR3 nucleotide sequence: TGTGCCAGCAGCGCCTCGACAGCCACCTACGAGCAGTACTTC. Protein product: CASSASTATYEQYF.

The V call is TRBV7-8, the J call TRBJ2-6, with unresolved D. The length of the CDR3 is 14 residues. Trimming removed 3 bases from V and 0 bases from J, with 3 bases in between. The germline gives CDR1 SGHVS, CDR2 FQNEAQ. In DNA form, the CDR3 reads TGTGCCAGCAGCTTGGCCTCTGGGGCCAACGTCCTGACTTTC. The encoded protein is CASSLASGANVLTF.

The gene calls are TRBV5-3 and TRBJ1-6, with 7 bases lining up with TRBD1. TRBV5-3 is designated an ORF whose function remains uncertain. V trimming: 0 bases; J trimming: 7 bases; junction bases outside the gene matches: 4. The CDR3 totals 15 residues. The CDR3 bases are TGTGCCAGAAGCTTGGAGGGGGACAGAAATTCACCCCTCCACTTT. This gives the protein CARSLEGDRNSPLHF.

The chain links TRBV28 to TRBJ2-3, with D hard to call. CDR1 and CDR2 (germline): MDHEN, SYDVKM. This CDR3 spans 16 amino acids. The V gene lost 5 bases and the J gene lost 6 bases, with 21 bases spanning the gap. This chain's CDR3 is CASSAALAVATDTQYF. CDR3 nucleotide sequence: TGTGCCAGCAGTGCTGCCTTGGCGGTAGCTACCGATACGCAGTATTTT.

This rearrangement joins TRBV11-3 to TRBJ2-2, with D tentatively TRBD1 (6 bases). V lost 5 bases to trimming and J lost 6 bases, with 13 bases between them. The CDR3 covers 14 residues. Germline CDR1 and CDR2: SGHNT and YENEEA. Here the CDR3 reads CASSTREGAGELFF. Written as DNA, the CDR3 is TGTGCCAGCAGCACGAGAGAGGGGGCCGGGGAGCTGTTTTTT.

The chain combines TRBV9 with TRBJ2-1; the match to TRBD2 covers 9 bases. The CDR3 extends over 16 amino acids. Trimming took 3 bases from V and 9 from J; bases not matched to a gene: 13. The V gene's germline CDR1 is SGDLS and CDR2 YYNGEE. The CDR3 DNA is TGTGCCAGCAGCGAGAGAGCGGTAGCGGGAGCAAGTGAGCAGTTCTTC. It codes for CASSERAVAGASEQFF.

The chain is built from TRBV5-4 and TRBJ1-6, with 8 nucleotides matching TRBD1. Germline V gene data show CDR1 as SGHNT and CDR2 as YYREEE (reference sequence). V lost 4 bases, J lost 7 bases, and 10 bases stayed unmatched. The CDR3 contains 16 residues. The CDR3 DNA follows: TGTGCCAGCAGCCGGGGACAGGACGCGGGGAATTCACCCCTCCACTTT. Amino acid sequence: CASSRGQDAGNSPLHF. Full variable domain (remainder filled in from reference TRBV5-4 and TRBJ1-6): ETGVTQSPTHLIKTRGQQVTLRCSSQSGHNTVSWYQQALGQGPQFIFQYYREEENGRGNFPPRFSGLQFPNYSSELNVNALELDDSALYLCASSRGQDAGNSPLHFGNGTRLTVT.

The chain joins TRBV5-4 to TRBJ2-3, with 9 positions matching TRBD2. CDR1 SGHNT and CDR2 YYREEE come from the germline V gene (reference sequence). CDR3 length: 16 amino acids. With 4 bases clipped from V and 5 bases from J, the junction kept 11 bases outside the gene matches. Here the CDR3 reads CASSPTGRGGLDTQYF. The CDR3 nucleotides read TGTGCCAGCAGCCCGACGGGGCGGGGGGGCTTAGATACGCAGTATTTT.

This clone was recorded only once. This chain joins TRBV30 and TRBJ1-4; D may be TRBD1 (6 bases). The V end was cut by 6 bases, the J end by 2 bases, with 19 bases between. This CDR3 contains 16 residues. The germline V gene has CDR1 GTSNPN and CDR2 SVGIG (reference sequence). The CDR3 reads CACRVRGLLTNEKLFF. The CDR3 DNA reads as TGTGCCTGCAGAGTCAGGGGTTTATTGACTAATGAAAAACTGTTTTTT.

The genes are TRBV6-5 and TRBJ2-1, with TRBD2 matching 9 bases. This CDR3 region has 14 residues. Germline V gives CDR1 MNHEY, CDR2 SVGAGI. Trimming removed 5 bases from V and 7 bases from J; junction bases left unmatched: 6. The DNA for the CDR3 is TGTGCCAGCAGTCGCCTAGCGGGGAGTAATGAGCAGTTCTTC. This translates into CASSRLAGSNEQFF.

In its sample, this clone was seen once. The chain joins TRBV4-2 to TRBJ1-3, with TRBD1 matching 8 bases. The CDR3 covers 16 residues. Germline-derived CDR1 and CDR2 are LGHNA and YNFKEQ. The junction had 3 bases not matched to a gene; V was cut back by 2 bases and J by 0 bases. This chain's CDR3 is CASSQRDRPSGNTIYF. The CDR3 nucleotides are TGTGCCAGCAGCCAACGGGACAGGCCCTCTGGAAACACCATATATTTT.

This clone has only one observation. The rearrangement links TRBV9 to TRBJ2-1; TRBD2 matches 7 bases. J gave up 0 bases and V 4 bases, and 7 bases lay outside the gene matches. CDR3 length: 16 amino acids. Germline CDR1 is SGDLS and CDR2 is YYNGEE. Here the CDR3 DNA reads TGTGCCAGCAGCCTGCCTTCTAGCGGCTCCTACAATGAGCAGTTCTTC. Encoded protein: CASSLPSSGSYNEQFF.

The chain has TRBV5-4 and TRBJ1-1; D is unresolved. Germline V gene data show CDR1 as SGHNT and CDR2 as YYREEE (reference sequence). The V and J ends lost 1 base and 5 bases respectively, with 6 bases between them. CDR3 length: 12 amino acids. CDR3 sequence reads: CASSLRGTEAFF. CDR3 coding DNA: TGTGCCAGCAGCTTGCGGGGAACTGAAGCTTTCTTT.

The V gene is TRBV28, the J gene TRBJ2-7, with TRBD1 matching over 7 bases. Germline CDR1 and CDR2: MDHEN and SYDVKM. Trimming at V came to 5 bases and at J to 5 bases, leaving 9 bases not matched to a gene. The CDR3 consists of 14 residues. This chain's CDR3 is CASSPPTGNHEQYF. CDR3 nucleotide sequence: TGTGCCAGCAGTCCTCCGACAGGGAACCACGAGCAGTACTTC.

V and J are TRBV5-4 and TRBJ1-2, with D hard to call. V was cut by 0 bases and J by 0 bases, with 12 bases left in between. The CDR3 runs 16 residues. CDR1 is SGHNT, CDR2 YYREEE, per germline (reference sequence). CDR3 loop: CASSLAGATANYGYTF. Here the CDR3 DNA reads TGTGCCAGCAGCTTGGCCGGAGCTACCGCTAACTATGGCTACACCTTC.

This clone has only one observation. CDR3: CASKPQSGVNYEQYF. The CDR3, as DNA: TGTGCCAGCAAGCCACAATCAGGGGTCAACTACGAGCAGTACTTC. This chain joins TRBV6-7 and TRBJ2-5; D might be TRBD1 (6 bases). The J call may be in error: the DNA end matches TRBJ2-7 better. Being an ORF, TRBV6-7 has a function that is uncertain. The CDR3 runs to 15 residues.

There are a few counts of this clone. This rearrangement joins TRBV7-8 to TRBJ2-1, with D unclear. CDR3 length: 13 residues. In germline, CDR1 is SGHVS, CDR2 FQNEAQ. V was cut by 0 bases and J by 7 bases, with 7 bases left in between. In DNA form, the CDR3 reads TGTGCCAGCAGCTTAGCGCTCCGGAATGAGCAGTTCTTC. This codes for CASSLALRNEQFF.

This clone was observed a single time. This chain uses TRBV4-1 with TRBJ2-1; 12 nucleotides line up with TRBD2. Germline lookup yields CDR1 MGHRA and CDR2 YSYEKL. V dropped 4 bases and J dropped 0; count of bases not matched to a gene: 7. This CDR3 has 18 residues. The CDR3 loop reads CASSPRGLAGSSYNEQFF. The CDR3 DNA reads as TGCGCCAGCAGCCCTAGGGGACTAGCGGGCAGCTCCTACAATGAGCAGTTCTTC.

The chain is built from TRBV5-1 and TRBJ1-2, with TRBD1 matching over 7 bases. J lost 2 bases, V lost 4 bases, and 11 bases had no gene match. CDR3 length: 16 amino acids. The germline V gene encodes CDR1 SGHRS and CDR2 YFSETQ. This CDR3 reads CASSLFSTGVNYGYTF. DNA of the CDR3: TGCGCCAGCAGCCTCTTTTCCACAGGGGTCAACTATGGCTACACCTTC.

The chain combines TRBV5-1 with TRBJ2-5; TRBD2 agrees at 11 bases. V was pared by 0 bases and J by 5 bases, with 9 bases of the junction left unmatched. CDR1 and CDR2 from the germline V gene are SGHRS and YFSETQ. This CDR3 has 17 residues. The DNA of the CDR3 is TGCGCCAGCAGCTTGGCCGTACTAGCGGGAGTGGAGGAGACCCAGTACTTC. Translated, it gives CASSLAVLAGVEETQYF.

The chain recombines TRBV5-1 with TRBJ2-7, with 11 bases matching TRBD2. V was pared by 4 bases and J by 7 bases, with 10 bases of the junction left unmatched. CDR1 is SGHRS, CDR2 YFSETQ, per germline. This CDR3 is 15 amino acids long. CDR3 coding DNA: TGCGCCAGCAGCACAACTAGCGGGAGAGTGATGGAGCAGTACTTC. Its translation is CASSTTSGRVMEQYF.